Below, 17 T cell receptor beta chains from the same sample are listed, as sequenced in a study of shared clonotypes between healthy human individuals. Method: immunoSEQ multiplex PCR; TCRdb's copy keeps in-frame clones and lacks some. The sample lists about 360,000 clones, more than 60% occurring once. Sample: memory CD4+ T cells sorted from blood. The subset was: CD45RA-negative fraction. These receptors were collected from a man aged 25-40 years in good health.

As concerns this clone: It may be a read error: a sequence one base away is much more abundant. The sample carries other DNA sequences with the same CDR3. J is TRBJ2-3 and V is TRBV18; D is ambiguous. The CDR3 extends over 13 amino acids. Germline V gene data show CDR1 as KGHSH and CDR2 as LQKENI. Trimming shortened V by 2 bases and J by 2 bases, and 5 bases separated the two germline ends. CDR3 sequence (DNA): TGTGCCAGCTCACCAGGGGTCACAGATACGCAGTATTTT. It encodes CASSPGVTDTQYF.

J is TRBJ2-1 and V is TRBV5-8, with 11 positions matching TRBD1. Germline CDR1 and CDR2: SGHTS and YDEGEE. This CDR3 has 18 amino acids. The V segment lost 0 bases and the J segment 4 bases; nucleotides outside the gene matches: 9. In nucleotides, the CDR3 is TGTGCCAGCAGCTTGGGGACAGGGGGCAGCTCTGCGTACAATGAGCAGTTCTTC. Translating it yields CASSLGTGGSSAYNEQFF.

This clone was seen once. The V call is TRBV2, the J call TRBJ2-2; 7 bases align to TRBD1. Losses at the gene ends were 10 bases for V and 1 base for J; bases not matched to a gene: 6. CDR1 is SNHLY, CDR2 FYNNEI, per germline. The CDR3 runs 14 residues. The CDR3 coding sequence is TGTGCCATACGGGACAGTGAGAACACCGGGGAGCTGTTTTTT. It is translated as CAIRDSENTGELFF.

The chain links TRBV28 to TRBJ2-3, with TRBD2 matching 10 bases. V shed 6 bases and J 5 bases; nucleotides not matched to a gene: 17. CDR3 size: 18 residues. In germline, CDR1 is MDHEN, CDR2 SYDVKM. The CDR3 DNA follows: TGTGCCAGCAGGCGAAGGATCCTAGCGGGAGCGGAGGTAGATACGCAGTATTTT. Amino acid sequence: CASRRRILAGAEVDTQYF.

The rearrangement links TRBV7-2 to TRBJ1-5, with 8 bases fitting TRBD1. V lost 4 bases and J lost 6; bases outside the gene matches: 11. Germline V gene lookup returns CDR1 SGHTA and CDR2 FQGNSA. This CDR3 is 16 amino acids long. The DNA of the CDR3 is TGTGCCAGCAGCTCTACCCCGCAGGGGGCGGGTCAGCCCCAGCATTTT. This translates into CASSSTPQGAGQPQHF.

The count of this clone is one. The gene calls are TRBV10-3 and TRBJ2-7; possibly TRBD1 for D (5 bases). The V gene's germline CDR1 is ENHRY and CDR2 SYGVKD. The CDR3 consists of 13 residues. Trimming removed 4 bases at V and 2 bases at J, with 9 bases between. CDR3 nucleotide sequence: TGTGCCATCAGTGGGACACCACCCTACGAGCAGTACTTC. Residues: CAISGTPPYEQYF.

This clone was seen more than once but under ten times. CDR3 region: CSATDTRVQYF. CDR3 DNA sequence: TGCAGTGCTACAGACACCCGGGTTCAGTACTTC. This chain connects TRBV20-1 to TRBJ2-4; unclear D gene. Trimming shortened V by 4 bases and J by 11 bases, and 12 bases separated the two germline ends. The CDR3 is 11 amino acids. The germline V gene has CDR1 DFQATT and CDR2 SNEGSKA (reference sequence).

The gene calls are TRBV28 and TRBJ1-1; perhaps TRBD1 as D (5 bases). Trimming cost V 6 bases and J 7 bases, with 12 bases left between them. Germline V gene lookup returns CDR1 MDHEN and CDR2 SYDVKM. This CDR3 is built from 12 residues. The chain's CDR3 is CASRPREGEAFF. For the CDR3, the DNA is TGTGCCAGCAGGCCCAGGGAAGGTGAAGCTTTCTTT.

The chain couples TRBV7-9 to TRBJ2-1, with no clear D. With 1 base removed from V and 9 bases from J, the gap between germline ends came to 10 bases. The germline V gene encodes CDR1 SEHNR and CDR2 FQNEAQ (reference sequence). CDR3 length equals 13 residues. CDR3 sequence reads: CASSLGQWGEQFF. As DNA, the CDR3 is TGTGCCAGCAGCTTAGGTCAGTGGGGTGAGCAGTTCTTC.

This clone was found once. The chain employs TRBV9 and TRBJ1-1; D not certain. The V and J ends lost 4 bases and 0 bases respectively, with 10 bases between them. The CDR3 length is 14 residues. Germline V gene lookup returns CDR1 SGDLS and CDR2 YYNGEE. CDR3 in amino acids: CASSLNLMNTEAFF. CDR3 in DNA: TGTGCCAGCAGCTTAAACCTCATGAACACTGAAGCTTTCTTT.

The V gene is TRBV28, the J gene TRBJ1-1; 7 positions agree with TRBD1. Germline CDR1 MDHEN, CDR2 SYDVKM. V lost 6 bases, J lost 0 bases, and 13 bases stayed unmatched. The CDR3 is 17 amino acids. The CDR3 DNA reads as TGTGCCAGCAGAATAGTAGGGGGCTCTCGCATGAACACTGAAGCTTTCTTT. Protein sequence: CASRIVGGSRMNTEAFF.

The rearrangement links TRBV27 to TRBJ2-7; 8 nucleotides line up with TRBD2. Trimming removed 0 bases from V and 6 bases from J; junction bases left unmatched: 7. Germline V gene lookup returns CDR1 MNHEY and CDR2 SMNVEV (reference sequence). The CDR3 is made up of 15 amino acids. CDR3 sequence (DNA): TGTGCCAGCAGTTTATCCGGGAGGGCCTCTCGCGAGCAGTACTTC. Amino acid sequence: CASSLSGRASREQYF.

This clone was counted between two and nine times. The chain joins TRBV18 to TRBJ2-1, with D tentatively TRBD1 (5 bases). Per the germline V gene, CDR1 is KGHSH and CDR2 is LQKENI. Trimming left V 4 bases short and J 4 bases short, with 8 bases between. CDR3 length: 13 amino acids. The CDR3 loop reads CASSRQPYNEQFF. The CDR3 DNA follows: TGTGCCAGCTCACGACAGCCGTACAATGAGCAGTTCTTC.

The genes are TRBV11-3 and TRBJ2-7; unclear D gene. This CDR3 spans 15 amino acids. Germline V CDR1 and CDR2: SGHNT, YENEEA. Trimming took off 1 base at V and 0 bases at J, with 10 bases between the two ends. Here the CDR3 DNA reads TGTGCCAGCAGCTTAGTTTTTAGGAGCTCCTACGAGCAGTACTTC. Protein product: CASSLVFRSSYEQYF.

The chain joins TRBV18 to TRBJ2-7, with 8 bases lining up with TRBD1. With 5 bases clipped from V and 6 bases from J, the junction kept 6 bases outside the gene matches. CDR1 is KGHSH and CDR2 is LQKENI in the germline V gene. The CDR3 is made up of 13 amino acids. CDR3 loop: CASSSTGDGEQYF. In DNA form, the CDR3 reads TGTGCCAGCTCATCGACAGGGGACGGCGAGCAGTACTTC. Using reference TRBV18 and TRBJ2-7 for the parts outside the CDR3, the full variable domain is NAGVMQNPRHLVRRRGQEARLRCSPMKGHSHVYWYRQLPEEGLKFMVYLQKENIIDESGMPKERFSAEFPKEGPSILRIQQVVRGDSAAYFCASSSTGDGEQYFGPGTRLTVT.

The chain employs TRBV9 and TRBJ2-1; D not certain. The CDR3 spans 11 residues. V was trimmed by 0 bases and J by 9 bases, leaving 4 bases between them. Germline V CDR1 and CDR2: SGDLS, YYNGEE. The CDR3 loop reads CASSVGAEQFF. The CDR3 DNA reads TGTGCCAGCAGCGTAGGGGCTGAGCAGTTCTTC.

About this clone itself: The sample holds other DNA sequences that translate to the same CDR3. This chain uses TRBV10-1 with TRBJ2-5; TRBD2 matches at 7 bases. The germline gives CDR1 WNHNN, CDR2 SYGVQD (reference sequence). The CDR3 has 16 amino acids. The V segment lost 0 bases and the J segment 1 base; nucleotides outside the gene matches: 5. CDR3 coding DNA: TGCGCCAGCAGTGAGTCTAGCGGGTCCGGCCAAGAGACCCAGTACTTC. Protein product: CASSESSGSGQETQYF.